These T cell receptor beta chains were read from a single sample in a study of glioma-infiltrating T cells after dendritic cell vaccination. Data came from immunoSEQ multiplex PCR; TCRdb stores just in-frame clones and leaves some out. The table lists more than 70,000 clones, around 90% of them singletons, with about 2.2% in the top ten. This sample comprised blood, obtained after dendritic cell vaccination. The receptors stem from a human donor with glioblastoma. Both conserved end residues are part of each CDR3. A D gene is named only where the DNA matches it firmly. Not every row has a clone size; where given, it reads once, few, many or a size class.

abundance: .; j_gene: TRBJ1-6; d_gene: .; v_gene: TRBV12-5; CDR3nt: TGTGCTAGTGGCCTCGACATTAATAATTCACCCCTCCACTTT; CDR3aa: CASGLDINNSPLHF
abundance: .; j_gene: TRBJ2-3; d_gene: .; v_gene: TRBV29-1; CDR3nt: TGCAGCGTTGAAGATGGGGCTGGGGGCTATTTT; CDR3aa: CSVEDGAGGYF
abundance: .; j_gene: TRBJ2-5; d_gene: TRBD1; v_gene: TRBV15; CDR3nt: TGTGCCACCATCGGGACAGGGAATTACCAGTACTTC; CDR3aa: CATIGTGNYQYF
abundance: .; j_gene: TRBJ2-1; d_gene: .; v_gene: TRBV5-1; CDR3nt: TGCGCCAGCACGACAGACGCTCTTCCCAATGAGCAGTTCTTC; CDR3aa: CASTTDALPNEQFF
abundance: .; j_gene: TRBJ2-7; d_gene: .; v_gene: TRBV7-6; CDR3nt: TGTGCCAGCAGCTTAGGGGACACAGTCTCCTACGAGCAGTACTTC; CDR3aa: CASSLGDTVSYEQYF
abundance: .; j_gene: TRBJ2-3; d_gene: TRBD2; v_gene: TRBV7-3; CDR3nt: TGTGCCAGCAGCCGGACTAGCTACACAGATACGCAGTATTTT; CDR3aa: CASSRTSYTDTQYF
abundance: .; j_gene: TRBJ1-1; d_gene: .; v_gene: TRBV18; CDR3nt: TGTGCCAGCTCGGAGATGGGACAGAACACTGAAGCTTTCTTT; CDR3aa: CASSEMGQNTEAFF
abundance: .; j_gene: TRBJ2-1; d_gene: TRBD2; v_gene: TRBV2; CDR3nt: TGTGCCAGCAGTCCTACCCTAGCGGGAGGGCCTGGTGAGCAGTTCTTC; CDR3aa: CASSPTLAGGPGEQFF
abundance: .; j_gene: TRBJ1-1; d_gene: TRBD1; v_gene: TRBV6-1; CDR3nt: TGTGCCAGCAGCGGGACAGTCACTGAAGCTTTCTTT; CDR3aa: CASSGTVTEAFF
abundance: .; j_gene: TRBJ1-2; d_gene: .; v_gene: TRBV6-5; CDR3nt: TGTGCCAGCAGCCCCTTGCCAGGGAAGAACTTTGGCTACACCTTC; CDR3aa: CASSPLPGKNFGYTF
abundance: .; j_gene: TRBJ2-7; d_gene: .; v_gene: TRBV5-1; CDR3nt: TGCGCCAGCAGCTACCCAGAGGGGGATACGAACGAGCAGTACTTC; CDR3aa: CASSYPEGDTNEQYF
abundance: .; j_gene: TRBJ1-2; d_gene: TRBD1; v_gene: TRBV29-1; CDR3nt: TGCAGCGTTGGGGGTATATTGACAGGGAGAAACTATGGCTACACCTTC; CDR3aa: CSVGGILTGRNYGYTF
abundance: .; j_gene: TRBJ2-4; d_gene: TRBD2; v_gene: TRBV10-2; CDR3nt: TGCGCCAGCAGTGAGTCTATACTAGCGGCAAACATTCAGTACTTC; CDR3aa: CASSESILAANIQYF
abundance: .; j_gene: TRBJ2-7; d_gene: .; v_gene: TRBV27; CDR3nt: TGTGCCAGCAGTTTGTCCCGGAGCTCCTACGAGCAGTACTTC; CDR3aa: CASSLSRSSYEQYF
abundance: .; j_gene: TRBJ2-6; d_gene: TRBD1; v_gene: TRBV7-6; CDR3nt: TGTGCCAGCAGCTCGATGGGGGACAGGCTTTATGGTGGGGCCAACGTCCTGACTTTC; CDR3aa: CASSSMGDRLYGGANVLTF
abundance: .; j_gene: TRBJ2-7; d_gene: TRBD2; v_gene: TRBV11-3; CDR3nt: TGTGCCAGCAGCTTAGCGGGACTAGCGGGCCGCTACGAGCAGTACTTC; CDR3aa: CASSLAGLAGRYEQYF
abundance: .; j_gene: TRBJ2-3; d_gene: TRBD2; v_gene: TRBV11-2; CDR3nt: TGTGCCAGCAGCTTACGTCTCACGGGAGGCGGTCCAGATACGCAGTATTTT; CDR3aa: CASSLRLTGGGPDTQYF
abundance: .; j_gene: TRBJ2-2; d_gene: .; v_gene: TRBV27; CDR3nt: TGTGCCAGCAGTTGGGCCAGACCCAACACCGGGGAGCTGTTTTTT; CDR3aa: CASSWARPNTGELFF
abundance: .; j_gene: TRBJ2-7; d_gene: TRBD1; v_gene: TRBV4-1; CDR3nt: TGCGCCAGCAGCCAACGGGTCAGGGGGCGCTACGAGCAGTACTTC; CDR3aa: CASSQRVRGRYEQYF
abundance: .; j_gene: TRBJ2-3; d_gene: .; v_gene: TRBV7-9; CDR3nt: TGTGCCAGCAGCCGGGGGTCCACAGATACGCAGTATTTT; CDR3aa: CASSRGSTDTQYF
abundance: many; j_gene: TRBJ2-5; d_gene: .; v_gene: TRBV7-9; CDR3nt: TGTGCCAGCGAGGGGGGGGGCAGGGAGACCCAGTACTTC; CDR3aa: CASEGGGRETQYF
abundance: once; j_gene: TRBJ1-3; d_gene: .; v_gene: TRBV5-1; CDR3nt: TGCGCCAGCAGCCTCTCCCCTGGAAACACCATATATTTT; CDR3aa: CASSLSPGNTIYF
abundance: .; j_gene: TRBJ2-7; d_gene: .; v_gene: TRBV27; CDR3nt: TGTGCCAGCAGTTCGGACTTGCTTCGCCACGAGCAGTACTTC; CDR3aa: CASSSDLLRHEQYF
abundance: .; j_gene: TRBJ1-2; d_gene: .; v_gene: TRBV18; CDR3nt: TGTGCCAGCTCACCACCGTCGTCTAACTATGGCTACACCTTC; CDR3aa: CASSPPSSNYGYTF
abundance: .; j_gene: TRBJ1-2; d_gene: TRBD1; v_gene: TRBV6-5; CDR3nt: TGTGCCAGCAGACCGCCAGGGGGGTATGGCTACACCTTC; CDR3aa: CASRPPGGYGYTF
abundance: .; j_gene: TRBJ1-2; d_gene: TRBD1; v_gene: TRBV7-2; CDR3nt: TGTGCCAGCAGCTCCAGGGACAGGGGGCTGAACTATGGCTACACCTTC; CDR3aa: CASSSRDRGLNYGYTF
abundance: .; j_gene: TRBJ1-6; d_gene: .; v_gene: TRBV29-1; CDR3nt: TGCAGCGTTGGCCAGGGGAATTCACCCCTCCACTTT; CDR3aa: CSVGQGNSPLHF
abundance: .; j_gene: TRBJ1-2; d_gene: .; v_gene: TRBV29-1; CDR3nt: TGCAGCGTTGAAGAAGAGTCAGGGGAAAACTATGGCTACACCTTC; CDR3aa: CSVEEESGENYGYTF
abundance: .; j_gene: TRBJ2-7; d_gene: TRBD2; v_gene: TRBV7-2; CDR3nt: TGTGCCAGCAGCTTCGGGGGAGGGCCGGGCGAGCAGTACTTC; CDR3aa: CASSFGGGPGEQYF
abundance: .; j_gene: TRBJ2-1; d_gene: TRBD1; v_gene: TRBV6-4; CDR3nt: TGTGCCAGCAGTCAGCTTACAGGGGGGTCCTACAATGAGCAGTTCTTC; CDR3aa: CASSQLTGGSYNEQFF
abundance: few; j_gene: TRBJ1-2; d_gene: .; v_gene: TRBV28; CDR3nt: TGTGCCAGCAGTTCCACAGGGAGCGGTGGCTACACCTTC; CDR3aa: CASSSTGSGGYTF
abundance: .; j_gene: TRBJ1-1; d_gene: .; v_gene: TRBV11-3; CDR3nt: TGTGCCAGCAGCCCACAGGGAGCTTGGAACACTGAAGCTTTCTTT; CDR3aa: CASSPQGAWNTEAFF
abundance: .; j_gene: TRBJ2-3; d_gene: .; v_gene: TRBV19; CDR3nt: TGTGCCAGTAGTATTCTAGCGTCCTTCTCAGATACGCAGTATTTT; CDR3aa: CASSILASFSDTQYF
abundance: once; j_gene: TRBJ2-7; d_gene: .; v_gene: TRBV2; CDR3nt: TGTGCCAGCACAAGCCATCACGAGCAGTACTTC; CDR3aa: CASTSHHEQYF
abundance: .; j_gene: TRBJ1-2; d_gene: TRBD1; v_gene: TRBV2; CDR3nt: TGTGCCAGCAGAGATGACAGGGTGGGATCCTATGGCTACACCTTC; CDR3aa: CASRDDRVGSYGYTF
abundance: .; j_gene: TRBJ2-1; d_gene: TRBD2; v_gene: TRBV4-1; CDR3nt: TGCGCCAGCAGCCAAGGAGGCGCGGGAGTTTACCATGAGCAGTTCTTC; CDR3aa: CASSQGGAGVYHEQFF
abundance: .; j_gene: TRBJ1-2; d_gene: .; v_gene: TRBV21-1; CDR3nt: TGTGCCAGCAGCAAAAAGGGGGACAGGGGGGATGGCTACACCTTC; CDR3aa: CASSKKGDRGDGYTF
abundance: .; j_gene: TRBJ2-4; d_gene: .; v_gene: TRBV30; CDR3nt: TGTGCCTGGAGTGCTGTCCAGGGGAACATTCAGTACTTC; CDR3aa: CAWSAVQGNIQYF
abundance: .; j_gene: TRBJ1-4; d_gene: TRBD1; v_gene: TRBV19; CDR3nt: TGTGCCAGTAGTCAAGACAGGGGGCTGAAGAGTGAAAAACTGTTTTTT; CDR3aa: CASSQDRGLKSEKLFF
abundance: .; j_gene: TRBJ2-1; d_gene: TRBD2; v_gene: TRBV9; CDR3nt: TGTGCCAGCAGCGCGACCGGGACTAGCGGGAAGAATGAGCAGTTCTTC; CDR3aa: CASSATGTSGKNEQFF
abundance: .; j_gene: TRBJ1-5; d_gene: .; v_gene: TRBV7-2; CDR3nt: TGTGCCAGCAGCTTATACGAGGGCAATCAGCCCCAGCATTTT; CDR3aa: CASSLYEGNQPQHF
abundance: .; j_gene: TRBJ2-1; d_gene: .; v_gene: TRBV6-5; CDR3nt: TGTGCCAGCAGTTACAGGGGTTCCTACAATGAGCAGTTCTTC; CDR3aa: CASSYRGSYNEQFF